The present TCR beta chain was sequenced within a study of blood T cell repertoires in COVID-19. Study details: Both acute and convalescent COVID-19 samples were obtained from the United States, Italy and Spain. Nucleic acid was either cDNA or gDNA, and it came from T cells, B-cell-depleted T cells, or PBMCs.

Source study methods: The assay estimated nucleated cells by amplifying reference gene primers. Measured with immunoSEQ multiplex PCR; TCRdb has only the in-frame clones, and not every one. V, J and clone size were drawn from that table, and D and trimming were deduced from the DNA. The sample consists of over 85,000 clones, nearly 90% of them appearing once. In its sample, this clone was seen a few times. The receptor comes from a human donor in a cohort sampled during active COVID-19. The specimen sequenced was peripheral blood.

This CDR3 reads CASSLEGYGYTF. The CDR3 DNA is TGTGCCAGCAGTTTAGAGGGCTATGGCTACACCTTC. The rearrangement joins TRBV4-2 to TRBJ1-2, with D uncertain. CDR3 length equals 12 residues. Deletions cut 6 bases from V and 4 bases from J, with 9 bases between. Germline V gene lookup returns CDR1 LGHNA and CDR2 YNFKEQ.